The 12 T cell receptor beta chains given below trace back to one sample, sequenced in a study of CD8+ T cells in alopecia areata. Extraction of RNA preceded its reverse transcription into cDNA, which served as the sequencing template. Sequenced by immunoSEQ multiplex PCR; TCRdb stores in-frame clones only, minus some. Of around 200,000 clones in the sample, 63% are singletons; the top ten hold over 1.5%. This material consisted of CD4+ T cells sorted from blood, taken at week 0. The receptors come from a human donor with alopecia areata.

The genes are TRBV27 and TRBJ2-7, with 11 nucleotides matching TRBD2. This CDR3 region has 14 residues. V lost 6 bases, J lost 3 bases, and 4 bases stayed unmatched. Germline V gene data show CDR1 as MNHEY and CDR2 as SMNVEV (reference sequence). CDR3 sequence (DNA): TGTGCCAGCAGCTCGACTAGCGGGGTCTACGAGCAGTACTTC. It yields the protein CASSSTSGVYEQYF.

The chain combines TRBV30 with TRBJ1-2; possibly TRBD1 for D (5 bases). CDR1 is GTSNPN and CDR2 is SVGIG in the germline V gene (reference sequence). V was trimmed by 2 bases and J by 9 bases, leaving 19 bases between them. There are 14 residues in the CDR3. The CDR3, as DNA: TGTGCCTGGAGTAGTGGGGCCGTGAGGTTCAGCTACACCTTC. Its protein is CAWSSGAVRFSYTF.

The chain carries TRBV25-1 and TRBJ2-7, with 7 positions matching TRBD1. There are 11 residues in the CDR3. The V segment lost 4 bases and the J segment 12 bases; nucleotides outside the gene matches: 6. Germline values: CDR1 MGHDK, CDR2 SYGVNS. Here the CDR3 reads CASSVGQLRYF. CDR3 nucleotides: TGTGCCAGCAGTGTGGGACAGCTGAGGTACTTC.

This clone was counted a few times. The chain recombines TRBV29-1 with TRBJ2-7; 10 nucleotides agree with TRBD1. The CDR3 is made up of 13 amino acids. Germline V CDR1 and CDR2: SQVTM, ANQGSEA. V gave up 5 bases and J gave up 3 bases; unmatched junction bases: 4. The CDR3 sequence is CSVTDRGLYEQYF. DNA for the CDR3: TGCAGCGTTACAGACAGGGGGCTCTACGAGCAGTACTTC.

This clone was recorded only once. The chain's CDR3 is CASSRRVAQETQYF. Written as DNA, the CDR3 is TGTGCCAGCAGCCGGAGGGTAGCCCAAGAGACCCAGTACTTC. The rearrangement links TRBV9 to TRBJ2-5, with D possibly TRBD2 on 6 matching bases. The V and J ends lost 4 bases and 1 base respectively, with 11 bases between them. This CDR3 is 14 amino acids long. The germline gives CDR1 SGDLS, CDR2 YYNGEE.

V and J are TRBV29-1 and TRBJ2-2; D ambiguous. This CDR3 contains 12 residues. In germline, CDR1 is SQVTM, CDR2 ANQGSEA. Trimming removed 3 bases at V and 3 bases at J, with 5 bases between. CDR3 loop: CSVDWDTGELFF. The DNA for the CDR3 is TGCAGCGTTGATTGGGACACCGGGGAGCTGTTTTTT.

This clone has just a few counts. The V and J genes are TRBV1 and TRBJ2-5; the table's D call of TRBD2 was not tested on the DNA. TRBV1 is recorded as a pseudogene. The CDR3 is 15 amino acids. CDR3 amino acids: CTSSRGTIRVETQYF. The CDR3, as DNA: TGCACCAGCAGCCGCGGGACTATCAGAGTAGAGACCCAGTACTTC.

This clone has a handful of counts. This rearrangement joins TRBV29-1 to TRBJ2-5; a weak D match, TRBD1 (5 bases). The CDR3 consists of 12 residues. CDR1 and CDR2 from the germline V gene are SQVTM and ANQGSEA. V lost 8 bases, J lost 5 bases, and 15 bases lay in between. This CDR3 is CSTSRGRETQYF. CDR3 nucleotides: TGCAGCACATCTAGGGGTCGGGAGACCCAGTACTTC.

This clone was counted a single time. The sample holds other DNA sequences that translate to the same CDR3. The rearrangement joins TRBV29-1 to TRBJ1-1; D not resolved. Germline V CDR1 and CDR2: SQVTM, ANQGSEA. The CDR3 length is 13 residues. Trimming pared 1 base from V and 1 base from J, leaving 7 bases between. The CDR3 spells CSVEGQENTEAFF. The CDR3 region has the DNA TGCAGCGTTGAAGGGCAAGAGAACACTGAAGCTTTCTTT.

The chain combines TRBV7-2 with TRBJ1-5, with D maybe TRBD1 (5 bases). V was cut by 6 bases and J by 6 bases, with 18 bases left in between. Germline V gives CDR1 SGHTA, CDR2 FQGNSA. The CDR3 consists of 15 residues. The CDR3 coding sequence is TGTGCCAGCAGTCAAACGGGGCAAGTCGTTCAGCCCCAGCATTTT. Protein: CASSQTGQVVQPQHF.

V is TRBV30 and J is TRBJ1-4; TRBD1 agrees at 7 bases. This CDR3 has 12 amino acids. Losses at the gene ends were 1 base for V and 10 bases for J; bases not matched to a gene: 3. Germline CDR1 GTSNPN, CDR2 SVGIG (reference sequence). DNA of the CDR3: TGTGCCTGGAGTGGAAACAGGGGAAAACTGTTTTTT. Its translation is CAWSGNRGKLFF.

This clone has only a few counts. The chain couples TRBV29-1 to TRBJ2-1; D is uncertain. V lost 3 bases and J 6 bases, leaving 9 bases between the germline ends. From germline, CDR1 is SQVTM and CDR2 ANQGSEA. The CDR3 has 12 residues. The CDR3 sequence is CSVDEWGNEQFF. In DNA, the CDR3 is TGCAGCGTTGATGAGTGGGGCAATGAGCAGTTCTTC.